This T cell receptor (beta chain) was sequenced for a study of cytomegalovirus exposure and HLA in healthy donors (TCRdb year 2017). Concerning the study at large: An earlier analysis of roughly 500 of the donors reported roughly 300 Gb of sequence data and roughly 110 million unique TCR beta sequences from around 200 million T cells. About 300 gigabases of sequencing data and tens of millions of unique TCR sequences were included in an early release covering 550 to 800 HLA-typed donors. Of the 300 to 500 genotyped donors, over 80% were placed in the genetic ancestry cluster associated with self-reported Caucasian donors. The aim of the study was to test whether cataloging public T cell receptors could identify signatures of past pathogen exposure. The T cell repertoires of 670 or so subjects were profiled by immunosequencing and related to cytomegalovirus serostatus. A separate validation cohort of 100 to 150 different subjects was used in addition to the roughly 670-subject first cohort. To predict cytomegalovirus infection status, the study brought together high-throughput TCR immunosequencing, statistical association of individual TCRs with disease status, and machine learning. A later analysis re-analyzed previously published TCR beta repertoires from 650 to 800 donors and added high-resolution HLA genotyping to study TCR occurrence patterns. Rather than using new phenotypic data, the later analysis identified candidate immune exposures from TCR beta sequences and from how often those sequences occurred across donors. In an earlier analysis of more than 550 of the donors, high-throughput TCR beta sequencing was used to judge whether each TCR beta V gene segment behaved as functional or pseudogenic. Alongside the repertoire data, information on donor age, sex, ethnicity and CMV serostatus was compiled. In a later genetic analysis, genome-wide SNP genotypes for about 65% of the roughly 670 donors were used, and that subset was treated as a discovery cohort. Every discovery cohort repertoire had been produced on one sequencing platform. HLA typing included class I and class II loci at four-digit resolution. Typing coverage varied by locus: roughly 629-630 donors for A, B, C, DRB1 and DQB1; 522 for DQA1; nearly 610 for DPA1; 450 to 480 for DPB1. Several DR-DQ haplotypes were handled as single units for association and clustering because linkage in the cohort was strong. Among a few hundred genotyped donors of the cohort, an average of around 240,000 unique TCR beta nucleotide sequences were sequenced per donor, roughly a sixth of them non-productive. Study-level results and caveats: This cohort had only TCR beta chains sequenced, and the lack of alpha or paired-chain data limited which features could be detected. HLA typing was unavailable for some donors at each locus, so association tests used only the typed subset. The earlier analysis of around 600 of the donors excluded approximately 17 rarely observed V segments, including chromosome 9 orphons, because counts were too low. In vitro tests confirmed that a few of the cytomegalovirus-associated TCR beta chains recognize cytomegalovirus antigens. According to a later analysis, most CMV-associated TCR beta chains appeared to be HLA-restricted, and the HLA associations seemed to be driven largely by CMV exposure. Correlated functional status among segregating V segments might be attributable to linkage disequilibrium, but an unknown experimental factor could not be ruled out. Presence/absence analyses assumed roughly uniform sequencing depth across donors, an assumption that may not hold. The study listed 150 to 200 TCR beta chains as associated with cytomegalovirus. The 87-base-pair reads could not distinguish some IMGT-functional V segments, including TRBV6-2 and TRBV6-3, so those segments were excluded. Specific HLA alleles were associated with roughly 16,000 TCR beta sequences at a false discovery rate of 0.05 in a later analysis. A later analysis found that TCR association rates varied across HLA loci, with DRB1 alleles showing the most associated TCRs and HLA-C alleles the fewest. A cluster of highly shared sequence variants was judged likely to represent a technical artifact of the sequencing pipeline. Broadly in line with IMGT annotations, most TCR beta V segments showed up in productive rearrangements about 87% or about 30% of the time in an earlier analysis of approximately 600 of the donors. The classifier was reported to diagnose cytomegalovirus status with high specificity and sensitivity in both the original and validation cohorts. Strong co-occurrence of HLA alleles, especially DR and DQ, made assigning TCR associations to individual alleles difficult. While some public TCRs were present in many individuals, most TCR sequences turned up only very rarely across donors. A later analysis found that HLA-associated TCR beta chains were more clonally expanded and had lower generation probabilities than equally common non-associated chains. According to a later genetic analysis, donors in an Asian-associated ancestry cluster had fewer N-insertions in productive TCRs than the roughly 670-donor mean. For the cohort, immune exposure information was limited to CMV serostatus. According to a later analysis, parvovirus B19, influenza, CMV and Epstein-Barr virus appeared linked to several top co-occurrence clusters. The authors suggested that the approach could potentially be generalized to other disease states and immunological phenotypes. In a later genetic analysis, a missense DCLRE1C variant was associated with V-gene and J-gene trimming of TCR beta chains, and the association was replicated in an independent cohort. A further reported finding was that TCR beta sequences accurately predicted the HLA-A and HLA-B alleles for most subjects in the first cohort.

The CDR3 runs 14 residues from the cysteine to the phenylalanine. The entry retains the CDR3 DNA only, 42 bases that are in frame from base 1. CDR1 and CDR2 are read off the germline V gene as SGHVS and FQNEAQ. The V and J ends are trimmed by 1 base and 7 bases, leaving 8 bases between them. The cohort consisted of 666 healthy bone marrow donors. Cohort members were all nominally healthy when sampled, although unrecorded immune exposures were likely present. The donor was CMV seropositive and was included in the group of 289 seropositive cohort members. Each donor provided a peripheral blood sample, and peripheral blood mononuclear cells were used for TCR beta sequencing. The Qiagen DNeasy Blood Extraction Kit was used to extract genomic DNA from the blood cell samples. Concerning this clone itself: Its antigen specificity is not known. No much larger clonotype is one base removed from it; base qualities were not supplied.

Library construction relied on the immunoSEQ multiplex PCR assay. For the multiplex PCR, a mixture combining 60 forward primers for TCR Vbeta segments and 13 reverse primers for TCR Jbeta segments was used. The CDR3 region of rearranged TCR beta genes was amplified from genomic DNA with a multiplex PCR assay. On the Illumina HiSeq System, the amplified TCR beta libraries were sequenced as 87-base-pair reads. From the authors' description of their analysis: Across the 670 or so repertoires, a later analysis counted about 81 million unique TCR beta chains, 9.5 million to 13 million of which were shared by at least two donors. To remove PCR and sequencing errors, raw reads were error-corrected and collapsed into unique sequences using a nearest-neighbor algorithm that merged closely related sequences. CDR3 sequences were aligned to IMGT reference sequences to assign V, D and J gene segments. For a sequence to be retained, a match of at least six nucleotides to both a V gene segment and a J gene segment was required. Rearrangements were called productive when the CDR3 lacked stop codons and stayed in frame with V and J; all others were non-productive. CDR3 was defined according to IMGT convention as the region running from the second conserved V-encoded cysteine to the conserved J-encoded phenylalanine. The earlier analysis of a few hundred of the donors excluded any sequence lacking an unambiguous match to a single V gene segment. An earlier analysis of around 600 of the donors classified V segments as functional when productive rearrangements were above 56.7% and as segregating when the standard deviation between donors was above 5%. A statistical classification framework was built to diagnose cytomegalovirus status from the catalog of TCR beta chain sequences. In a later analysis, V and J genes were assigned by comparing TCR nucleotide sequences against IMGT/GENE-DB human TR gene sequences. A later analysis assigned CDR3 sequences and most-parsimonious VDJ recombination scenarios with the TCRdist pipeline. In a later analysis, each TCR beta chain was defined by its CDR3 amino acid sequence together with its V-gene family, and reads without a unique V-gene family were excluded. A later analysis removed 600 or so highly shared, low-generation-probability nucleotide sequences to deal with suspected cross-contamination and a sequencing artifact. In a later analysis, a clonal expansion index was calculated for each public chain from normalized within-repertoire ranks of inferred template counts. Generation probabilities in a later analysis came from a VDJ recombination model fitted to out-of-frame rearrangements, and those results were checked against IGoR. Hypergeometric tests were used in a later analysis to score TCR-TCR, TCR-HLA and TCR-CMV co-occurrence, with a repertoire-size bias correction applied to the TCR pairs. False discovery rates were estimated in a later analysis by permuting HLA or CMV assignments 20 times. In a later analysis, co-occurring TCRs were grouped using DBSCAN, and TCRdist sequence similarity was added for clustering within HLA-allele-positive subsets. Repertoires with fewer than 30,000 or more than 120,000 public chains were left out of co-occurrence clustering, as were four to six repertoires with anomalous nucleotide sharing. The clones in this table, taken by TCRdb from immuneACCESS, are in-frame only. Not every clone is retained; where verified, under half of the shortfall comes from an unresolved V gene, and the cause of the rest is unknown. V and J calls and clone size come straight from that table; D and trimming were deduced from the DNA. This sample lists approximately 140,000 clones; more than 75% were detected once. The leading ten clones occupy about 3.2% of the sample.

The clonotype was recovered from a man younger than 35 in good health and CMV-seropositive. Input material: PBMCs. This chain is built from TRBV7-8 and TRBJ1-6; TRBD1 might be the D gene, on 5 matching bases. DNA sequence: TGTGCCAGCAGCTTAGTCCAGGGAAATTCACCCCTCCACTTT. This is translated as CASSLVQGNSPLHF.